This T cell receptor beta chain was obtained from a study of cytomegalovirus exposure and HLA in healthy donors (dated by TCRdb to the late 2010s). In the study overall: An earlier analysis of roughly 630 of the donors reported approximately 290 Gb of sequence data and 117 million unique TCR beta sequences from 150 million to 200 million T cells. Every discovery cohort repertoire had been produced on one sequencing platform. The genetic ancestry cluster associated with self-reported Caucasian donors included roughly four fifths of the 350 to 500 genotyped donors. Donor age, sex, ethnicity and CMV serostatus were compiled together with the repertoire data. The study was designed to test whether signatures of past pathogen exposure could be identified by cataloging public T cell receptors. An earlier analysis of 500 to 650 of the donors applied high-throughput TCR beta sequencing to assess whether each TCR beta V gene segment acted as functional or pseudogenic. Using immunosequencing, the study profiled T cell repertoires from about 610 subjects and related those repertoires to cytomegalovirus serostatus. The number of donors typed differed by locus, with about 629-630 for A, B, C, DRB1 and DQB1, more than 500 for DQA1, 600 to 610 for DPA1, and about 450 for DPB1. To predict cytomegalovirus infection status, the study combined high-throughput TCR immunosequencing, statistical association of individual TCRs with disease status, and machine learning. Both class I and class II loci were covered by HLA typing, at four-digit resolution. On average, roughly 250,000 unique TCR beta nucleotide sequences were sequenced per donor among 398 genotyped donors of the cohort, with 15% to 20% of those sequences being non-productive. Along with the approximately 620-subject first cohort, a separate validation cohort of approximately 110 different subjects was used. In a later analysis, previously published TCR beta repertoires from fewer than 750 donors were re-analyzed and high-resolution HLA genotyping was added so that TCR occurrence patterns could be studied. Rather than drawing on any new phenotypic data, the later analysis identified candidate immune exposures from TCR beta sequences and the way those sequences occurred across donors. A later genetic analysis used genome-wide SNP genotypes for about 65% of the 666 donors, treating that subset as a discovery cohort. Four to six DR-DQ haplotypes were handled as single units for association and clustering because linkage in the cohort was strong. An early release covering roughly 640 HLA-typed donors comprised roughly 300 gigabases of sequencing data and around 80 million unique TCR sequences. The study at large found these results: A later analysis found that TCR association rates varied across HLA loci, with DRB1 alleles showing the most associated TCRs and HLA-C alleles the fewest. Compared with equally common non-associated chains, HLA-associated TCR beta chains in a later analysis were more clonally expanded and had lower generation probabilities. Because some donors lacked HLA typing at each locus, the association tests relied only on the typed subset. The sequencing pipeline was judged likely to have produced a cluster of highly shared sequence variants as a technical artifact. Several of the top co-occurrence clusters appeared to be linked to parvovirus B19, influenza, CMV and Epstein-Barr virus, according to a later analysis. A later analysis associated 16,951 TCR beta sequences with specific HLA alleles at a false discovery rate of 0.05. In a later genetic analysis, fewer N-insertions in productive TCRs were reported among donors in an Asian-associated ancestry cluster than the roughly 700-donor mean. This cohort had only TCR beta chains sequenced, and the lack of alpha or paired-chain data limited which features could be detected. Sequencing depth was assumed to be roughly uniform across donors in the presence/absence analyses, though that assumption may not hold. Across donors, most TCR sequences were observed very rarely, whereas some public TCRs were present in many individuals. In both the original and validation cohorts, the classifier was reported to diagnose cytomegalovirus status with high specificity and sensitivity. CMV serostatus was the only immune exposure information available for the cohort. Correlated functional status among segregating V segments might reflect linkage disequilibrium, but an unknown experimental factor could not be ruled out. A further reported finding was that TCR beta sequences accurately predicted the HLA-A and HLA-B alleles for most subjects in the first cohort. In a later genetic analysis, a missense DCLRE1C variant was associated with V-gene and J-gene trimming of TCR beta chains, and the association was replicated in an independent cohort. When HLA alleles, especially DR and DQ, strongly co-occurred, attributing TCR associations to individual alleles was difficult. In a later analysis, most CMV-associated TCR beta chains were found to appear HLA-restricted, with HLA associations seemingly driven largely by CMV exposure. In the study, 150 to 200 TCR beta chains were listed as associated with cytomegalovirus. Three of the identified cytomegalovirus-associated TCR beta chains were confirmed in vitro to be specific for cytomegalovirus antigens. Because counts were too low, about 18 rarely observed V segments, including chromosome 9 orphons, were excluded from the earlier analysis of 587 of the donors. Some IMGT-functional V segments, including TRBV6-2 and TRBV6-3, could not be distinguished by the 87-base-pair reads and were therefore excluded. It was suggested by the authors that the approach could potentially be generalized to other disease states and immunological phenotypes. In an earlier analysis of 450 to 750 of the donors, most TCR beta V segments appeared in productive rearrangements about 87% or about 30% of the time, broadly matching IMGT annotations.

Libraries were built with the immunoSEQ multiplex PCR assay. A mixture of 60 forward primers for TCR Vbeta segments and 13 reverse primers for TCR Jbeta segments was used in the multiplex PCR. A multiplex PCR assay on genomic DNA amplified the CDR3 region of rearranged TCR beta genes. The Illumina HiSeq System was used to sequence the amplified TCR beta libraries as 87-base-pair reads. Regarding the original processing steps: A later analysis counted 65 million to 90 million unique TCR beta chains across the 700 or so repertoires, and some 11 million of these chains were shared by at least two donors. Raw reads were error-corrected and collapsed into unique sequences by a nearest-neighbor algorithm in which closely related sequences were merged to remove PCR and sequencing errors. To assign V, D and J gene segments, CDR3 sequences were aligned to IMGT reference sequences. For a sequence to be retained, a match of at least six nucleotides to both a V gene segment and a J gene segment was required. A rearrangement was called productive if the CDR3 had no stop codons and remained in frame with V and J, and every other rearrangement was called non-productive. CDR3 was defined by IMGT convention, running from the second conserved V-encoded cysteine to the conserved J-encoded phenylalanine. Sequences without an unambiguous match to a single V gene segment were excluded from the earlier analysis of about 600 of the donors. An earlier analysis of almost 600 of the donors classified V segments as functional when productive rearrangements were above 56.7% and as segregating when the standard deviation between donors was above 5%. To diagnose cytomegalovirus status from the catalog of TCR beta chain sequences, a statistical classification framework was built. In a later analysis, TCR nucleotide sequences were compared against IMGT/GENE-DB human TR gene sequences so that V and J genes could be assigned. In a later analysis, CDR3 sequences and most-parsimonious VDJ recombination scenarios were assigned using the TCRdist pipeline. In a later analysis, every TCR beta chain was defined by the combination of its CDR3 amino acid sequence and its V-gene family, and reads without a unique V-gene family were dropped. To address suspected cross-contamination and a sequencing artifact, a later analysis removed around 600 highly shared, low-generation-probability nucleotide sequences. In a later analysis, a clonal expansion index for each public chain was calculated from normalized within-repertoire ranks of inferred template counts. A later analysis computed generation probabilities with a VDJ recombination model fitted to out-of-frame rearrangements, and checked the results against IGoR. In a later analysis, hypergeometric tests were used to score TCR-TCR, TCR-HLA and TCR-CMV co-occurrence, with a repertoire-size bias correction applied to TCR pairs. A later analysis estimated false discovery rates by permuting HLA or CMV assignments 20 times. In a later analysis, co-occurring TCRs were grouped using DBSCAN, and TCRdist sequence similarity was added for clustering within HLA-allele-positive subsets. Repertoires with fewer than 30,000 or more than 120,000 public chains, plus five repertoires with anomalous nucleotide sharing, were excluded from co-occurrence clustering. Imported from immuneACCESS, the table was reduced by TCRdb to in-frame sequences with V and J called. These copies leave out some clones; in studies compared against another copy, an unresolved V gene accounts for under half, and the cause of the remainder is not known. Clone size and V and J calls were adopted from that table, with D and trimming inferred from the DNA. The sample has about 130,000 clones on record, 10% to 13% of them singletons. The ten largest clonotypes hold approximately 4.5% of the sample.

V and J are trimmed by 4 bases and 0 bases, and the gene matches miss 3 bases of the junction. The germline V gene gives CDR1 as SGHRS and CDR2 as YFSETQ. There are 14 amino acids in the CDR3, from cysteine to phenylalanine inclusive. Only CDR3 DNA is held: 42 bases, read in frame from base 1. The sample holds a few counts of this clone. The antigen it recognizes is unknown. Qualities for individual bases were not recorded, and no much larger clone is one base off. The cohort comprised approximately 700 healthy bone marrow donors. All cohort members were sampled while nominally healthy, although unrecorded immune exposures were likely present. The donor tested CMV seropositive, placing the donor among the 250 to 300 seropositive members of the cohort. A peripheral blood sample was provided by each donor, and peripheral blood mononuclear cells were used for TCR beta sequencing. The Qiagen DNeasy Blood Extraction Kit was used to extract genomic DNA from the blood cell samples.

Sample: PBMCs. Rearrangement joined TRBV5-1 to TRBJ2-5; 7 central bases correspond to TRBD1. This receptor was obtained from a woman aged 18-30 years in good health and CMV-seropositive. The CDR3 is CASSPTGDQETQYF. The nucleotides read TGCGCCAGCAGCCCAACAGGGGACCAAGAGACCCAGTACTTC. This CDR3, with the reference TRBV5-1 and TRBJ2-5 proteins standing in past its ends, gives the full variable domain KAGVTQTPRYLIKTRGQQVTLSCSPISGHRSVSWYQQTPGQGLQFLFEYFSETQRNKGNFPGRFSGRQFSNSRSEMNVSTLELGDSALYLCASSPTGDQETQYFGPGTRLLVL.